The entry below gives a single TCR beta chain sequence along with its context. The data derive from a study of blood T cell repertoires in COVID-19. Looking at the study overall: Acute-phase and convalescent COVID-19 samples originated in the United States, Italy and Spain. T cells, B-cell-depleted T cells, or PBMCs provided the cDNA or gDNA that served as material.

In the source study's methods: Amplified reference gene primers provided the basis for estimating nucleated cell counts. The data were produced by immunoSEQ multiplex PCR, yet TCRdb's version contains in-frame clones alone and is incomplete. Clone size and the V and J calls come from that table; the DNA yielded D and trimming. The sample comprises 150,000 to 200,000 clones, roughly 87% of which are singletons, and 8.4% rests with the top ten. CDR3 length: 12 amino acids. Trimming cost V 10 bases and J 1 base, with 8 bases left between them. Germline V gene lookup returns CDR1 MDHEN and CDR2 SYDVKM. The source of this sequence is a woman between 70 and 85 years old with acute or convalescent COVID-19. The gene calls are TRBV28 and TRBJ1-3; D gene ambiguous. The sequenced material came from peripheral blood. CDR3 coding DNA: TGTGCCACTAGGAGGTCTGGAAACACCATATATTTT. This codes for CATRRSGNTIYF.